A selection of T cell receptor beta chains follows, all from one sample in a study of radiotherapy plus CTLA-4 blockade in lung cancer. The method was immunoSEQ multiplex PCR; TCRdb's version includes in-frame clones alone and lacks a portion of them. The sample records about 77,000 clones, 70% to 80% being singletons. The specimen comprised peripheral blood, sampled from a patient treated with radiotherapy plus ipilimumab. The source of these receptors is a human donor with non-small cell lung cancer whose response to radiotherapy plus ipilimumab could not be evaluated. CDR3s include the opening cysteine and the closing phenylalanine or tryptophan. A D gene is named only where the DNA matches it firmly. Only some rows state a clone size, as once, few, many or a class for expanded clones.

V gene	D gene	J gene	CDR3 length	clone size	CDR3 DNA	CDR3 protein
TRBV5-4	.	TRBJ2-2	14	.	TGTGCCAGCAGCGATAACAGCAAGACCGGGGAGCTGTTTTTT	CASSDNSKTGELFF
TRBV7-8	.	TRBJ1-2	13	.	TGTGCCAGCAGCCCCGCCGGGGGTTATGGCTACACCTTC	CASSPAGGYGYTF
TRBV15	.	TRBJ2-3	17	.	TGTGCCACCAGCAGAGATAGGTGGGAGTTTAGCACAGATACGCAGTATTTT	CATSRDRWEFSTDTQYF
TRBV6-5	.	TRBJ2-5	12	.	TGTGCCAGCGGCCAGTACCAAGAGACCCAGTACTTC	CASGQYQETQYF
TRBV5-8	TRBD1	TRBJ2-7	15	.	TGTGCCAGCAGCTCAGGACAGGGGGGATCCTACGAGCAGTACTTC	CASSSGQGGSYEQYF
TRBV7-6	.	TRBJ1-4	14	.	TGTGCCAGCAGCTCGAAGTCCGGGGAAGAAAAACTGTTTTTT	CASSSKSGEEKLFF
TRBV27	TRBD1	TRBJ2-1	17	.	TGTGCCAGCACTTCTAAGACAGGGGGAGTCTCCTACAATGAGCAGTTCTTC	CASTSKTGGVSYNEQFF
TRBV7-9	TRBD1	TRBJ1-2	17	.	TGTGCCAGCAGCTTAGATACCCCCTCACAGGGGAACTATGGCTACACCTTC	CASSLDTPSQGNYGYTF
TRBV27	TRBD1	TRBJ1-1	12	.	TGTGCCAGCAGTGGGGGGACAGGGGAAGCTTTCTTT	CASSGGTGEAFF
TRBV7-2	TRBD1	TRBJ1-1	15	.	TGTGCCAGCAGTTCAAACAGGGGTCGAGAAGGTGAAGCTTTCTTT	CASSSNRGREGEAFF
TRBV18	.	TRBJ2-7	14	.	TGTGCCAGCTCACCAAACACCGGGGGTGACGAGCAGTACTTC	CASSPNTGGDEQYF
TRBV10-1	.	TRBJ1-1	14	.	TGCGCCAGCAGCCTTGGACACCCAAACACTGAAGCTTTCTTT	CASSLGHPNTEAFF
TRBV7-2	TRBD2	TRBJ2-7	15	.	TGTGCCAGCAGCCCTGGACTAGCGGGGACCTACGAGCAGTACTTC	CASSPGLAGTYEQYF
TRBV19	.	TRBJ1-5	16	.	TGTGCCAGTAGTACCCCCTTCAGGCGCGTCGATCAGCCCCAGCATTTT	CASSTPFRRVDQPQHF
TRBV7-6	TRBD2	TRBJ2-2	19	.	TGTGCCAGCAGCTTGGTTGGACTAGCGGGAGGGACATACACCGGGGAGCTGTTTTTT	CASSLVGLAGGTYTGELFF
TRBV6-1	.	TRBJ2-2	13	.	TGTGCCAGCAGTGATTTACAAACCGGGGAGCTGTTTTTT	CASSDLQTGELFF
TRBV30	.	TRBJ2-5	17	.	TGTGCCTGGAGTGTACTGTTGGTGGCAGGGCGTCAAGAGACCCAGTACTTC	CAWSVLLVAGRQETQYF
TRBV7-2	.	TRBJ2-7	16	once	TGTGCCAGCAGCCACCGATGGCGGGGAAGGATCTACGAGCAGTACTTC	CASSHRWRGRIYEQYF
TRBV10-3	.	TRBJ1-1	14	.	TGTGCCATCAGTGAGGGGGACATGAACACTGAAGCTTTCTTT	CAISEGDMNTEAFF
TRBV12-5	TRBD2	TRBJ2-5	15	.	TGTGCTAGTGGTTTGGTGGGGAGGGAACAAGAGACCCAGTACTTC	CASGLVGREQETQYF
TRBV6-5	TRBD1	TRBJ1-1	14	.	TGTGCCTGCAGTTACCGGACAGGGGGCCGGGGAATCTACTTT	CACSYRTGGRGIYF
TRBV6-1	.	TRBJ2-2	15	.	TGTGCCAGCAGCCCCGGGTCCTCATTCACCGGGGAGCTGTTTTTT	CASSPGSSFTGELFF
TRBV5-1	TRBD1	TRBJ1-2	14	few	TGCGCCAGCAGCCCCGGGACAGAGAGATATGGCTACACCTTC	CASSPGTERYGYTF
TRBV2	.	TRBJ2-7	13	.	TGTGCCAGCAGTGACGTATGGGGCGACGAGCAGTACTTC	CASSDVWGDEQYF
TRBV6-6	TRBD1	TRBJ2-7	14	.	TGTGCCAGCAGTGTGGACAGGGGTGGCTACGAGCAGTACTTC	CASSVDRGGYEQYF
TRBV4-1	TRBD2	TRBJ2-1	17	once	TGCGCCAGCAGCCCTGGCCCGGGACTAGCGGTCTACAATGAGCAGTTCTTC	CASSPGPGLAVYNEQFF
TRBV5-6	.	TRBJ1-4	15	.	TGTGCCAGCAGCCTGAGCTGGAGAAGAGATGAAAAACTGTTTTTT	CASSLSWRRDEKLFF
TRBV10-3	.	TRBJ1-3	14	few	TGTGCCATCACTCCGGACAGATTTGGAAACACCATATATTTT	CAITPDRFGNTIYF
TRBV5-1	.	TRBJ1-2	14	.	TGCGCCAGCAGCTTGGCAGGGAGCGGGGATGGCTACACCTTC	CASSLAGSGDGYTF
TRBV28	TRBD1	TRBJ1-6	14	.	TGTGCCAGTCGACAGGGAGGCTATAATTCACCCCTCCACTTT	CASRQGGYNSPLHF
TRBV9	TRBD1	TRBJ2-7	16	.	TGTGCCAGCAGCCAAGATGCCGGGACAGGGGGTAACGAGCAGTACTTC	CASSQDAGTGGNEQYF
TRBV11-3	TRBD1	TRBJ1-3	15	few	TGTGCCAGCAGCTTAGCAGGACAGGGAGGAAACACCATATATTTT	CASSLAGQGGNTIYF
TRBV19	.	TRBJ1-1	13	.	TGTGCCAGTAGTATCTTCGGGGGAACTGAAGCTTTCTTT	CASSIFGGTEAFF
TRBV6-6	TRBD2	TRBJ2-7	15	.	TGTGCCAGCAGTGTCCTAGCGGGAGAACCCTACGAGCAGTACTTC	CASSVLAGEPYEQYF
TRBV6-1	TRBD1	TRBJ1-5	12	few	TGTGCCAGCAGAGATGACAGGGGAATGCAGCATTTT	CASRDDRGMQHF
TRBV7-2	.	TRBJ1-1	13	medium-sized	TGTGCCAGCACTCTCCAGGGGAATAGGGAAGCTTTCTTT	CASTLQGNREAFF